This T cell receptor (beta chain) came from a study of regulatory T cells in long-lasting Graves disease. General study results and limits: Segments TRBV28, TRBJ1-2 and TRBJ2-5 showed preferential usage in persistent disease.

This CDR3 contains 12 residues. V gave up 8 bases and J gave up 5 bases, with 13 bases separating them. CDR1 is SQVTM and CDR2 is ANQGSEA in the germline V gene. In building TCR beta libraries, iRepertoire HTBI primers were used together with Arm-PCR of CDR3 regions. MiXCR was run by TCRdb on the multiplex PCR reads, yielding one entry per CDR3 protein. The table shows roughly 450,000 distinct CDR3 sequences, with 20% occurring only once. Time point in this sample: persistent/refractory GD, antithyroid drugs over 5 years with positive TRAb. Extracted RNA from PBMCs served as the source of the TCR library. The EDTA tubes were filled with 7 to 9.5 milliliters of drawn peripheral blood. This clonotype was observed at least ten times. Its antigen is not known.

The V call is TRBV29-1, the J call TRBJ2-4; D may be TRBD1 (6 bases). This sequence was found in a female donor with Graves disease. The source material was peripheral blood mononuclear cells (PBMCs), sampled when the disease was refractory, from a patient treated with antithyroid drugs. DNA for the CDR3: TGCAGCACCCTTAAGGGGGAAAACATTCAGTACTTC. Translated: CSTLKGENIQYF.